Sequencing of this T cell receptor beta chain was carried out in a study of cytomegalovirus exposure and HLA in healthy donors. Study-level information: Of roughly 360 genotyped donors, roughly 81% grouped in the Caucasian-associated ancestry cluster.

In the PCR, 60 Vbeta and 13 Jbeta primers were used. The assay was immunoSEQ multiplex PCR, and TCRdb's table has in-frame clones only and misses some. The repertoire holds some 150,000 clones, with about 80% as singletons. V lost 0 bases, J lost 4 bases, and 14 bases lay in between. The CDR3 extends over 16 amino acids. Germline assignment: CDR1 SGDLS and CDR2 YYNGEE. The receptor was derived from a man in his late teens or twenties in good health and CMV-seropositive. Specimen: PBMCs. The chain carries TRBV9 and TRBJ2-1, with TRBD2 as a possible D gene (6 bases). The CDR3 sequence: CASSVGEGLIYNEQFF. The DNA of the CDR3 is TGTGCCAGCAGCGTAGGAGAGGGACTTATATACAATGAGCAGTTCTTC.